Shown below are 30 T cell receptor beta chains from a single sample sequenced in a study of cytomegalovirus exposure and HLA in healthy donors (dated by TCRdb to the late 2010s). The receptor library was made with the immunoSEQ multiplex PCR assay. For the multiplex PCR, a mixture combining 60 forward primers for TCR Vbeta segments and 13 reverse primers for TCR Jbeta segments was used. TCRdb provides this immuneACCESS table in a form limited to in-frame rearrangements. Some clones are lacking; in checked studies, under half of them reflect an unresolved V gene, and why the rest are absent is not known. For this sample there are 95,000 to 100,000 clones; 75% to 90% appear just once. The ten largest clones take up about 3.9% of the sample. Sequenced: PBMCs. The receptors stem from a man aged 25 to 45 in good health and CMV-seronegative.

The V gene is TRBV28, the J gene TRBJ2-2, with a possible D match to TRBD2 (7 bases). The V gene's germline CDR1 is MDHEN and CDR2 SYDVKM. CDR3 length: 16 amino acids. The V end was cut by 7 bases, the J end by 2 bases, with 17 bases between. CDR3: CASIQGGTINTGELFF. CDR3 in DNA: TGTGCCAGCATCCAAGGGGGGACTATAAACACCGGGGAGCTGTTTTTT.

The chain couples TRBV30 to TRBJ2-3, with TRBD2 as a possible D gene (6 bases). V lost 2 bases and J 3 bases, leaving 15 bases between the germline ends. This CDR3 spans 15 amino acids. Germline V gene data show CDR1 as GTSNPN and CDR2 as SVGIG (reference sequence). In DNA form, the CDR3 reads TGTGCCTGGAGTTCACGCCCGGGACTTACAGATACGCAGTATTTT. Translation gives CAWSSRPGLTDTQYF. The whole variable domain, filled in from reference TRBV30 and TRBJ2-3, reads SQTIHQWPATLVQPVGSPLSLECTVEGTSNPNLYWYRQAAGRGLQLLFYSVGIGQISSEVPQNLSASRPQDRQFILSSKKLLLSDSGFYLCAWSSRPGLTDTQYFGPGTRLTVL.

The rearrangement links TRBV7-3 to TRBJ2-3; 10 bases are a match to TRBD2. CDR1 SGHTA and CDR2 FQGTGA come from the germline V gene. The V and J ends lost 1 base and 1 base, in that order; junction bases with no gene match: 17. The CDR3 extends over 21 amino acids. CDR3 sequence: CASSLKEGRGLAGEGTDTQYF. CDR3 coding DNA: TGTGCCAGCAGCTTAAAGGAAGGGAGGGGGCTAGCGGGAGAGGGCACAGATACGCAGTATTTT.

The chain joins TRBV5-5 to TRBJ1-5, with TRBD1 matching over 8 bases. Germline CDR1 reads SGHKS; CDR2 reads YYEKEE (reference sequence). The CDR3 has 16 amino acids. Germline trimming cut 2 bases from V and 3 bases from J; bases unmatched to any gene: 7. In DNA form, the CDR3 reads TGTGCCAGCAGCTTTCACCCGGACAGGGACAATCAGCCCCAGCATTTT. Translating gives CASSFHPDRDNQPQHF.

J is TRBJ1-1 and V is TRBV28; D gene ambiguous. V was cut by 5 bases and J by 8 bases, with 12 bases left in between. CDR3 length equals 12 residues. The germline CDR1 and CDR2 sequences are MDHEN and SYDVKM. In DNA form, the CDR3 reads TGTGCCAGCAGTCCCCAGGTTGGGGAAGCTTTCTTT. It encodes CASSPQVGEAFF.

The chain employs TRBV25-1 and TRBJ2-7; D uncertain. Germline-derived CDR1 and CDR2 are MGHDK and SYGVNS. The CDR3 is 12 amino acids. V lost 7 bases, J lost 5 bases, and 12 bases lay in between. CDR3 residues: CASTLEDDEQYF. CDR3 in DNA: TGTGCCAGCACCCTAGAGGATGACGAGCAGTACTTC.

This chain links TRBV7-3 with TRBJ2-2; 7 bases fit TRBD2. The CDR3 runs 15 residues. The trim removed 0 bases at V and 4 bases at J, leaving 2 bases unmatched. Germline V gives CDR1 SGHTA, CDR2 FQGTGA. In nucleotides, the CDR3 is TGTGCCAGCAGCTTAACCCCGGGAGGCACCGGGGAGCTGTTTTTT. This encodes CASSLTPGGTGELFF. The whole variable domain, filled in from reference TRBV7-3 and TRBJ2-2, reads GAGVSQTPSNKVTEKGKYVELRCDPISGHTALYWYRQSLGQGPEFLIYFQGTGAADDSGLPNDRFFAVRPEGSVSTLKIQRTERGDSAVYLCASSLTPGGTGELFFGEGSRLTVL.

The CDR3 sequence is CASSAQGAAVETQYF. The CDR3 nucleotides read TGTGCCAGCAGTGCCCAGGGGGCGGCCGTGGAGACCCAGTACTTC. The V and J genes are TRBV6-1 and TRBJ2-5; 8 bases agree with TRBD1. This CDR3 comprises 15 residues. The germline V gene encodes CDR1 MNHNS and CDR2 SASEGT. J lost 5 bases, V lost 4 bases, and 9 bases had no gene match.

The CDR3 bases are TGTGCCAGCAGTCCCTCACAGGGGCATTTTTACAATGAGCAGTTCTTC. Protein product: CASSPSQGHFYNEQFF. The V gene is TRBV27, the J gene TRBJ2-1; 7 bases line up with TRBD1. Trimming cost V 5 bases and J 4 bases; bases outside gene matches: 11. The CDR3 length is 16 residues. The V gene's germline CDR1 is MNHEY and CDR2 SMNVEV (reference sequence).

The CDR3 nucleotides read TGCGCCAGCGGCGGGACTAGCGGTTACAATGAGCAGTTCTTC. This encodes CASGGTSGYNEQFF. J is TRBJ2-1 and V is TRBV5-1; 11 bases line up with TRBD2. The CDR3 loop spans 14 amino acids. The V and J ends lost 7 bases and 4 bases, in that order; junction bases with no gene match: 4. CDR1 SGHRS and CDR2 YFSETQ come from the germline V gene.

The J gene is TRBJ1-4, the V gene TRBV18, with D unclear. CDR3 length: 14 residues. Germline V gene lookup returns CDR1 KGHSH and CDR2 LQKENI. Trimming removed 1 base from V and 3 bases from J, with 6 bases in between. DNA of the CDR3: TGTGCCAGCTCACCACGAGGCGCTAATGAAAAACTGTTTTTT. It is translated as CASSPRGANEKLFF.

The chain joins TRBV10-3 to TRBJ2-2, with a weak D call TRBD1 (5 bases). This CDR3 comprises 15 residues. Trimming took off 4 bases at V and 5 bases at J, with 14 bases between the two ends. Germline V CDR1 and CDR2: ENHRY, SYGVKD. CDR3 protein: CAISGQGSRTGELFF. The CDR3 DNA reads as TGTGCCATCAGTGGGCAGGGAAGTCGGACCGGGGAGCTGTTTTTT.

This clone is a singleton in its sample. V and J are TRBV5-4 and TRBJ2-2; D possibly corresponds to TRBD1 (5 bases). Trimming left V 2 bases short and J 5 bases short, with 7 bases between. The CDR3 extends over 13 amino acids. Germline V gives CDR1 SGHNT, CDR2 YYREEE (reference sequence). The CDR3 DNA follows: TGTGCCAGCAGCTTCTCAGGGACCGGGGAGCTGTTTTTT. Translated, it gives CASSFSGTGELFF.

The J gene is TRBJ2-7, the V gene TRBV30, with D maybe TRBD2 (6 bases). The CDR3 has 13 residues. Germline CDR1 reads GTSNPN; CDR2 reads SVGIG (reference sequence). V lost 2 bases and J 2 bases, leaving 10 bases between the germline ends. The CDR3 loop reads CAWSRGIPYEQYF. The CDR3 coding sequence is TGTGCCTGGAGTCGGGGGATCCCCTACGAGCAGTACTTC.

V usage is TRBV10-1 and J usage is TRBJ2-2; a weak D match, TRBD1 (5 bases). Between the trimmed V and J ends, which lost 5 bases and 3 bases, there was a span of 10 bases. CDR1 is WNHNN, CDR2 SYGVQD, per germline (reference sequence). This CDR3 has 14 amino acids. CDR3 coding DNA: TGCGCCAGCAGTATCATCAGGGACACCGGGGAGCTGTTTTTT. Encoded protein: CASSIIRDTGELFF.

The rearrangement uses TRBV4-1 and TRBJ2-3, with 9 bases identical to TRBD1. The CDR3 has 16 residues. Trimming removed 0 bases from V and 6 bases from J; junction bases left unmatched: 7. CDR1 and CDR2 from the germline V gene are MGHRA and YSYEKL. The CDR3 is CASSQEGQGRSDTQYF. In nucleotides, the CDR3 is TGCGCCAGCAGCCAAGAGGGACAGGGTAGGAGTGATACGCAGTATTTT.

This clone appeared a single time. The chain recombines TRBV27 with TRBJ2-6; TRBD1 matches at 7 bases. Germline loops: CDR1 MNHEY, CDR2 SMNVEV (reference sequence). V gave up 0 bases and J gave up 3 bases; unmatched junction bases: 5. The CDR3 contains 17 residues. CDR3 DNA: TGTGCCAGCAGTTTATCGGGACAGCTTTATGGGGCCAACGTCCTGACTTTC. Encoded protein: CASSLSGQLYGANVLTF.

Remarks on this clone: No conserved phenylalanine or tryptophan is present at the end of the CDR3, so a read error is the likely explanation. CDR3 nucleotide sequence: TGTGCCAGCAGCAGCGACAGGGGCACAGATACGCAGTATCTT. It is translated as CASSSDRGTDTQYL. This chain links TRBV7-2 with TRBJ2-3; 7 bases are shared with TRBD1. Germline values: CDR1 SGHTA, CDR2 FQGNSA. The CDR3 extends over 14 amino acids. Trimming at V came to 5 bases and at J to 1 base, leaving 3 bases not matched to a gene.

The rearrangement uses TRBV7-8 and TRBJ2-7, with 9 nucleotides matching TRBD1. CDR1 and CDR2 from the germline V gene are SGHVS and FQNEAQ. CDR3 length: 12 residues. V lost 5 bases to trimming and J lost 12 bases; unmatched junction nucleotides: 8. The chain's CDR3 is CASSPSRTGVYF. As DNA, the CDR3 is TGTGCCAGCAGCCCCTCTCGGACAGGGGTGTACTTC.

This chain uses TRBV30 with TRBJ2-7, with 8 bases aligning to TRBD1. The junction had 8 bases not matched to a gene; V was cut back by 3 bases and J by 7 bases. There are 13 residues in the CDR3. CDR1 is GTSNPN and CDR2 is SVGIG in the germline V gene (reference sequence). The CDR3 spells CAWSLGGDREQYF. The CDR3, as DNA: TGTGCCTGGAGCCTCGGCGGGGACAGGGAGCAGTACTTC.

The genes are TRBV7-9 and TRBJ1-2, with no clear D. Germline V gene sequence: CDR1 SEHNR, CDR2 FQNEAQ (reference sequence). The CDR3 is 11 amino acids. V lost 6 bases to trimming and J lost 11 bases, with 13 bases between them. In DNA, the CDR3 is TGTGCCAGCAGAGGCCATCAGGCATACACCTTC. Encoded protein: CASRGHQAYTF.

This clone was found once. The chain recombines TRBV11-2 with TRBJ2-7; 7 positions agree with TRBD2. Per the germline V gene, CDR1 is SGHAT and CDR2 is FQNNGV. Unmatched junction bases numbered 9, after V lost 7 bases and J lost 3 bases. This CDR3 is 14 amino acids long. The CDR3 spells CASNYKTSYYEQYF. Written as DNA, the CDR3 is TGTGCCAGCAACTACAAGACTAGCTACTACGAGCAGTACTTC. The entire variable domain, with the rest obtained from reference TRBV11-2 and TRBJ2-7, is as follows: EAGVAQSPRYKIIEKRQSVAFWCNPISGHATLYWYQQILGQGPKLLIQFQNNGVVDDSQLPKDRFSAERLKGVDSTLKIQPAKLEDSAVYLCASNYKTSYYEQYFGPGTRLTVT.

This clone was seen just once. The chain is built from TRBV5-4 and TRBJ2-1; perhaps TRBD1 as D (6 bases). The CDR3 runs 15 residues. The V end was cut by 1 base, the J end by 0 bases, with 8 bases between. The V gene's germline CDR1 is SGHNT and CDR2 YYREEE (reference sequence). CDR3 sequence (DNA): TGTGCCAGCAGCTTGTCCAGGGGCTCCTACAATGAGCAGTTCTTC. Its protein product is CASSLSRGSYNEQFF.

V usage is TRBV6-1 and J usage is TRBJ2-7; D not certain. The CDR3 length is 12 residues. V dropped 8 bases and J dropped 3 bases, with 11 bases sitting between them. Looked up from germline, CDR1 is MNHNS and CDR2 is SASEGT. The CDR3 spells CASALTVYEQYF. CDR3 sequence (DNA): TGTGCCAGCGCGCTTACAGTCTACGAGCAGTACTTC.

This chain uses TRBV9 with TRBJ1-2, with 9 bases lining up with TRBD1. The germline V gene has CDR1 SGDLS and CDR2 YYNGEE. With V trimmed by 1 base and J by 8 bases, 3 bases remained unmatched. The CDR3 spans 13 residues. The CDR3 DNA is TGTGCCAGCAGCGTAAGACAGGGGGAGGGCTACACCTTC. Its protein is CASSVRQGEGYTF.

This chain uses TRBV5-1 with TRBJ2-7, with D unresolved. The germline CDR1 and CDR2 sequences are SGHRS and YFSETQ. V was pared by 5 bases and J by 6 bases, with 12 bases between. The CDR3 runs to 12 residues. DNA for the CDR3: TGCGCCAGCAGGGCCCACTCGGGCGAGCAGTACTTC. As protein: CASRAHSGEQYF.

The chain recombines TRBV10-3 with TRBJ2-7; D call uncertain. Germline V CDR1 and CDR2: ENHRY, SYGVKD. V was pared by 2 bases and J by 7 bases, with 6 bases between. The CDR3 contains 11 residues. Here the CDR3 DNA reads TGTGCCATCAGTGAGGGTCGGGAGCAGTACTTC. The encoded protein is CAISEGREQYF.

This chain links TRBV29-1 with TRBJ2-7, with D possibly matching TRBD2 (6 bases). The V gene's germline CDR1 is SQVTM and CDR2 ANQGSEA. V was pared by 1 base and J by 4 bases, with 8 bases between. The CDR3 is 12 residues long. In nucleotides, the CDR3 is TGCAGCGTTGAAGGGGGGAGGTACGAGCAGTACTTC. Translation gives CSVEGGRYEQYF.

The chain carries TRBV13 and TRBJ2-6; D is unresolved. Germline V gene sequence: CDR1 PRHDT, CDR2 FYEKMQ (reference sequence). Trimming took off 5 bases at V and 9 bases at J, with 14 bases between the two ends. This CDR3 is 14 amino acids long. In DNA, the CDR3 is TGTGCCAGCAGCCTATCCCTTCCTGGCAACGTCCTGACTTTC. It translates to CASSLSLPGNVLTF.

The chain carries TRBV9 and TRBJ2-5; TRBD2 matches 12 bases. Germline values: CDR1 SGDLS, CDR2 YYNGEE. This CDR3 has 15 residues. J lost 4 bases, V lost 3 bases, and 4 bases had no gene match. For the CDR3, the DNA is TGTGCCAGCAGCGCCGGACTAGCGGGAATAGAGACCCAGTACTTC. This codes for CASSAGLAGIETQYF.